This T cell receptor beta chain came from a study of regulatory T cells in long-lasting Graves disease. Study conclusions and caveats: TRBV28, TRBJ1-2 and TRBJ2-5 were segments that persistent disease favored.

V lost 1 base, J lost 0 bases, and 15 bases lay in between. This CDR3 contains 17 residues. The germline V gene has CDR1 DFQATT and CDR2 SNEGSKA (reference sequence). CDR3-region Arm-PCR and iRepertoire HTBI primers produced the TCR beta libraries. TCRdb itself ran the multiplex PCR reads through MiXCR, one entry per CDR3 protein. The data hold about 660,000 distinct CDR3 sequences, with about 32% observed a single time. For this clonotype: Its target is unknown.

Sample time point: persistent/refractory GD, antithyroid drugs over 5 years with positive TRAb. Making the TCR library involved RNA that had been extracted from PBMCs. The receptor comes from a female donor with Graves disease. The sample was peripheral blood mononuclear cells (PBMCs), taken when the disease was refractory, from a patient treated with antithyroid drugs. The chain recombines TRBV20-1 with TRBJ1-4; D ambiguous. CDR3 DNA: TGCAGTGCTAGAGTTTATAACTCCCAACCAACTAATGAAAAACTGTTTTTT. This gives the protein CSARVYNSQPTNEKLFF.